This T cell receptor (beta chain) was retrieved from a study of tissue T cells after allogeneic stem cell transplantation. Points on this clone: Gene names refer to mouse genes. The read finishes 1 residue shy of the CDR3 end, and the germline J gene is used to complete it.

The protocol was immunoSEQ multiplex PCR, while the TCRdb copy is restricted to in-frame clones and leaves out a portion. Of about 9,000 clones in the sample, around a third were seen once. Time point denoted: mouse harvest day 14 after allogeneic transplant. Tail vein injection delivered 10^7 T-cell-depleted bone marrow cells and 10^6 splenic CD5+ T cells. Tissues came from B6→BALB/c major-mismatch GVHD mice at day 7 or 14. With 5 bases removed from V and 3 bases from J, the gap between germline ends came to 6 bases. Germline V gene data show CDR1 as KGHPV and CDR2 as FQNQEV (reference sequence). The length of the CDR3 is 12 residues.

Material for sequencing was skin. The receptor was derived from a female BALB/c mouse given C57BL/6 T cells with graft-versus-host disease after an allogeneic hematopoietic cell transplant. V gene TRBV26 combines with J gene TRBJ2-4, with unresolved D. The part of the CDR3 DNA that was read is TGTGCCAGCAGTTCGCCCCAAAACACCTTGTAC. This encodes CASSSPQNTLY. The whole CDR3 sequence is CASSSPQNTLYF.